Listed here are 30 T cell receptor beta chains from one sample, sequenced in a study of cytomegalovirus exposure and HLA in healthy donors. Primers included in the PCR were 60 Vbeta and 13 Jbeta primers. Generated by immunoSEQ multiplex PCR, the TCRdb table keeps only in-frame clones and is missing some. The profile shows roughly 100,000 clones, around 80% of them singletons. Material: PBMCs. The source is a man younger than 35 in good health and CMV-seronegative.

V is TRBV7-9 and J is TRBJ1-1; weak D call: TRBD1 (5 bases). With 6 bases removed from V and 6 bases from J, the gap between germline ends came to 14 bases. The CDR3 sequence is 13 residues long. Germline assignment: CDR1 SEHNR and CDR2 FQNEAQ (reference sequence). CDR3 DNA: TGTGCCAGCAGGGACACAGCGAAGCCTGAAGCTTTCTTT. It yields the protein CASRDTAKPEAFF.

The chain combines TRBV28 with TRBJ2-5, with 8 bases that match TRBD2. The length of the CDR3 is 14 residues. Losses at the gene ends were 6 bases for V and 4 bases for J; bases not matched to a gene: 7. Germline V gene lookup returns CDR1 MDHEN and CDR2 SYDVKM. The CDR3 coding sequence is TGTGCCAGCAGGGGGCCGGGAGGGACAGAGACCCAGTACTTC. Protein sequence: CASRGPGGTETQYF.

Notes on this clone: A clone one base away is much larger, so this may be a read error. The chain has TRBV7-2 and TRBJ2-7, with TRBD1 as a possible D gene (6 bases). Germline V CDR1 and CDR2: SGHTA, FQGNSA. V was trimmed by 4 bases and J by 1 base, leaving 11 bases between them. The CDR3 totals 14 residues. The CDR3 nucleotides are TGTGCCAGCAGCTCCAACAGGGATTCCTACGAGCAGTACTTC. Translated, it gives CASSSNRDSYEQYF.

The gene calls are TRBV5-4 and TRBJ2-1; 9 nucleotides align to TRBD2. CDR3 length equals 14 residues. The germline gives CDR1 SGHNT, CDR2 YYREEE (reference sequence). After removal of 3 bases from V and 6 bases from J, the junction contained 4 bases not matched to a gene. CDR3 bases: TGTGCCAGCAGCTCGCGGGAGGGCCTCAATGAGCAGTTCTTC. As protein: CASSSREGLNEQFF. Using reference TRBV5-4 and TRBJ2-1 for the parts outside the CDR3, the full variable domain is ETGVTQSPTHLIKTRGQQVTLRCSSQSGHNTVSWYQQALGQGPQFIFQYYREEENGRGNFPPRFSGLQFPNYSSELNVNALELDDSALYLCASSSREGLNEQFFGPGTRLTVL.

This clone was seen a single time. The CDR3 reads CASSPTGGTDTQYF. In nucleotides, the CDR3 is TGTGCCAGCAGCCCGACAGGGGGCACAGATACGCAGTATTTT. The V and J genes are TRBV7-2 and TRBJ2-3; 8 nucleotides align to TRBD1. CDR3 size: 14 residues. V lost 5 bases to trimming and J lost 1 base; unmatched junction nucleotides: 2. Germline CDR1 reads SGHTA; CDR2 reads FQGNSA.

This clone has a single count. The chain is built from TRBV6-5 and TRBJ2-3; maybe TRBD1 (7 bases). V was pared by 4 bases and J by 6 bases, with 17 bases between. Germline-derived CDR1 and CDR2 are MNHEY and SVGAGI. This CDR3 has 15 amino acids. CDR3 loop: CASSLEGAHGDTQYF. The CDR3 DNA reads TGTGCCAGCAGTTTGGAGGGGGCCCACGGCGATACGCAGTATTTT.

Only one count was recorded for this clone. The V and J genes are TRBV4-3 and TRBJ2-1; 8 nucleotides agree with TRBD2. The junction had 5 bases not matched to a gene; V was cut back by 0 bases and J by 4 bases. The CDR3 runs to 16 residues. Germline-derived CDR1 and CDR2 are LGHNA and YSLEER. As DNA, the CDR3 is TGCGCCAGCAGCCAAGATCAGAGCGGGAGTTACAATGAGCAGTTCTTC. This encodes CASSQDQSGSYNEQFF.

This chain joins TRBV5-1 and TRBJ2-3; perhaps TRBD1 as D (6 bases). The CDR3 has 14 residues. V was cut by 8 bases and J by 2 bases, with 15 bases left in between. In germline, CDR1 is SGHRS, CDR2 YFSETQ. CDR3 sequence reads: CASYRASYTDTQYF. The CDR3 DNA reads TGCGCCAGTTACAGGGCCTCTTACACAGATACGCAGTATTTT.

This chain connects TRBV19 to TRBJ1-4, with TRBD1 matching over 12 bases. In germline, CDR1 is LNHDA, CDR2 SQIVND (reference sequence). CDR3 length equals 17 residues. The V gene end was trimmed by 10 bases and the J gene end by 0 bases; junction bases not matched to a gene: 9. As DNA, the CDR3 is TGTGCCACCCGGGACAGGGGGCTAGTAGCAACTAATGAAAAACTGTTTTTT. It yields the protein CATRDRGLVATNEKLFF.

The V and J genes are TRBV14 and TRBJ1-1; 7 positions agree with TRBD1. After removal of 1 base from V and 2 bases from J, the junction contained 19 bases not matched to a gene. CDR1 and CDR2 from the germline V gene are SGHDN and FVKESK. The CDR3 is made up of 20 amino acids. The CDR3 protein is CASSQGAALTGLIFNTEAFF. The CDR3 nucleotides read TGTGCCAGCAGCCAAGGGGCAGCATTGACAGGGCTGATTTTTAACACTGAAGCTTTCTTT.

The chain employs TRBV4-3 and TRBJ1-1; D uncertain. The CDR3 runs to 20 residues. V lost 0 bases and J 4 bases, leaving 27 bases between the germline ends. The germline CDR1 and CDR2 sequences are LGHNA and YSLEER. The CDR3 is CASSQDFGEVSGGWGTEAFF. CDR3 DNA sequence: TGCGCCAGCAGCCAAGATTTCGGCGAGGTCAGTGGAGGCTGGGGCACTGAAGCTTTCTTT.

The gene calls are TRBV6-5 and TRBJ1-1, with D maybe TRBD1 (6 bases). V lost 0 bases, J lost 5 bases, and 7 bases lay in between. This CDR3 spans 13 amino acids. Germline-derived CDR1 and CDR2 are MNHEY and SVGAGI. The CDR3 nucleotides read TGTGCCAGCAGTTACTCAGGGGGAACTGAAGCTTTCTTT. It yields the protein CASSYSGGTEAFF.

This chain links TRBV7-9 with TRBJ2-7; maybe TRBD2 (6 bases). The V end was cut by 5 bases, the J end by 3 bases, with 14 bases between. Looked up from germline, CDR1 is SEHNR and CDR2 is FQNEAQ (reference sequence). This CDR3 is built from 14 residues. In DNA, the CDR3 is TGTGCCAGCAGCCCTGTCACGGGACTCTACGAGCAGTACTTC. It specifies CASSPVTGLYEQYF. Full variable domain (remainder filled in from reference TRBV7-9 and TRBJ2-7): DTGVSQNPRHKITKRGQNVTFRCDPISEHNRLYWYRQTLGQGPEFLTYFQNEAQLEKSRLLSDRFSAERPKGSFSTLEIQRTEQGDSAMYLCASSPVTGLYEQYFGPGTRLTVT.

In DNA, the CDR3 is TGCGCCAGCAGCCAAGCCCTTAATAACAATGAGCAGTTCTTC. It encodes CASSQALNNNEQFF. The chain recombines TRBV4-3 with TRBJ2-1, with unresolved D. There are 14 residues in the CDR3. Trimming took 1 base from V and 5 from J, leaving 9 bases between them. Germline V gene lookup returns CDR1 LGHNA and CDR2 YSLEER.

This chain links TRBV4-2 with TRBJ2-5, with 11 positions matching TRBD2. V lost 3 bases, J lost 5 bases, and 11 bases stayed unmatched. This CDR3 has 17 residues. CDR1 and CDR2 (germline): LGHNA, YNFKEQ. CDR3 sequence: CASSQYSGGEGSETQYF. DNA for the CDR3: TGTGCCAGCAGCCAGTATAGCGGGGGGGAGGGCTCGGAGACCCAGTACTTC.

The chain employs TRBV28 and TRBJ2-2, with 8 nucleotides matching TRBD1. Germline trimming cut 4 bases from V and 5 bases from J; bases unmatched to any gene: 3. The CDR3 length is 14 residues. The V gene's germline CDR1 is MDHEN and CDR2 SYDVKM. CDR3 coding DNA: TGTGCCAGCAGTTACGGACAGGGAACCGGGGAGCTGTTTTTT. Residues: CASSYGQGTGELFF.

The V call is TRBV27, the J call TRBJ2-3; 7 bases match TRBD1. Germline assignment: CDR1 MNHEY and CDR2 SMNVEV (reference sequence). V shed 0 bases and J 8 bases; nucleotides not matched to a gene: 5. This CDR3 comprises 14 residues. The DNA of the CDR3 is TGTGCCAGCAGTTTATCTCGACAGGGTTTTACGCAGTATTTT. Amino acids: CASSLSRQGFTQYF.

About this clone itself: A read error is possible here, since a much larger clone lies one base away. This sequence joins TRBV7-9 and TRBJ2-5, with 8 bases that match TRBD2. Gene TRBJ2-7 matches the end of the DNA better, so the J call may be wrong. Germline CDR1 and CDR2: SEHNR and FQNEAQ (reference sequence). The CDR3 runs 14 residues. Written as DNA, the CDR3 is TGTGCCAGCAGCGCCGGGAGGGAACCCTACGAGCAGTACTTC. This gives the protein CASSAGREPYEQYF.

CDR3: CASSVGPGKSNEQFF. The CDR3 DNA reads as TGTGCCAGCAGCGTAGGGCCAGGAAAATCGAATGAGCAGTTCTTC. J is TRBJ2-1 and V is TRBV9, with unresolved D. The ends were cut back, 0 bases at V and 7 bases at J, with 14 bases in the middle. Germline lookup yields CDR1 SGDLS and CDR2 YYNGEE. This CDR3 region has 15 residues.

The chain has TRBV5-6 and TRBJ1-2; D gene ambiguous. Germline CDR1 SGHDT, CDR2 YYEEEE. The V and J ends lost 2 bases and 4 bases respectively, with 12 bases between them. The CDR3 runs to 14 residues. The CDR3 spells CASSFGRIIYGYTF. Written as DNA, the CDR3 is TGTGCCAGCAGCTTCGGCAGGATTATCTATGGCTACACCTTC.

The rearrangement joins TRBV6-5 to TRBJ2-3; TRBD2 might be the D (6 bases). With 6 bases removed from V and 3 bases from J, the gap between germline ends came to 16 bases. Germline CDR1 is MNHEY and CDR2 is SVGAGI. This CDR3 has 15 amino acids. This chain's CDR3 is CASRRALSGTDTQYF. The CDR3 DNA follows: TGTGCCAGCAGACGCGCCTTGAGCGGGACAGATACGCAGTATTTT.

This chain uses TRBV19 with TRBJ1-3; TRBD1 is a possible D gene (5 bases). V lost 2 bases and J 0 bases, leaving 14 bases between the germline ends. Germline assignment: CDR1 LNHDA and CDR2 SQIVND (reference sequence). This CDR3 comprises 17 residues. CDR3 region: CASSIRGLGNSGNTIYF. As DNA, the CDR3 is TGTGCCAGTAGTATAAGGGGACTTGGGAACTCTGGAAACACCATATATTTT.

The V call is TRBV25-1, the J call TRBJ2-3; 7 nucleotides agree with TRBD1. Germline values: CDR1 MGHDK, CDR2 SYGVNS. Unmatched junction bases numbered 1, after V lost 1 base and J lost 0 bases. The CDR3 length is 15 residues. CDR3 loop: CASSELGGSTDTQYF. The CDR3 nucleotides read TGTGCCAGCAGTGAATTAGGGGGCAGCACAGATACGCAGTATTTT. The whole variable domain, remainder taken from reference TRBV25-1 and TRBJ2-3, is EADIYQTPRYLVIGTGKKITLECSQTMGHDKMYWYQQDPGMELHLIHYSYGVNSTEKGDLSSESTVSRIRTEHFPLTLESARPSHTSQYLCASSELGGSTDTQYFGPGTRLTVL.

This rearrangement joins TRBV5-6 to TRBJ1-3; D perhaps matches TRBD1 (6 bases). The germline V and J ends were trimmed by 3 bases and 9 bases, with 16 bases remaining between them. CDR3 length equals 14 residues. The germline V gene has CDR1 SGHDT and CDR2 YYEEEE. CDR3 coding DNA: TGTGCCAGCAGCTCACAGGGTCTCAGAGGCACCATATATTTT. Residues: CASSSQGLRGTIYF.

The rearrangement links TRBV4-2 to TRBJ2-7, with TRBD2 as a possible D gene (6 bases). Germline values: CDR1 LGHNA, CDR2 YNFKEQ. The CDR3 extends over 14 amino acids. Trimming removed 2 bases at V and 7 bases at J, with 15 bases between. CDR3 sequence reads: CASSQRRDPLEQYF. CDR3 nucleotide sequence: TGTGCCAGCAGCCAACGGCGGGATCCTCTAGAGCAGTACTTC.

The chain is built from TRBV19 and TRBJ1-1; TRBD1 aligns across 9 bases. There are 15 residues in the CDR3. Germline V gene lookup returns CDR1 LNHDA and CDR2 SQIVND (reference sequence). The V segment lost 5 bases and the J segment 4 bases; nucleotides outside the gene matches: 8. Here the CDR3 reads CASSPRQGEGTEAFF. The CDR3 coding sequence is TGTGCCAGTAGTCCTAGACAGGGGGAGGGCACTGAAGCTTTCTTT.

As to this clone: The sample has other DNA sequences that encode this CDR3 too. The chain carries TRBV27 and TRBJ2-3, with TRBD2 identical over 9 bases. Unmatched junction bases numbered 6, after V lost 2 bases and J lost 3 bases. The CDR3 is 16 amino acids. CDR1 is MNHEY, CDR2 SMNVEV, per germline (reference sequence). The CDR3 protein is CASSLQGLAGTDTQYF. The CDR3 DNA follows: TGTGCCAGCAGTTTACAAGGCCTAGCGGGAACAGATACGCAGTATTTT.

The chain joins TRBV9 to TRBJ2-5, with D unclear. From germline, CDR1 is SGDLS and CDR2 YYNGEE. The ends were cut back, 0 bases at V and 2 bases at J, with 8 bases in the middle. This CDR3 is built from 14 residues. The CDR3 spells CASSVAGLQETQYF. The CDR3 DNA reads TGTGCCAGCAGCGTAGCGGGTCTTCAAGAGACCCAGTACTTC.

The chain employs TRBV6-6 and TRBJ2-4, with 10 bases lining up with TRBD2. Germline V CDR1 and CDR2: MNHNY, SVGAGI (reference sequence). The CDR3 is made up of 16 amino acids. V lost 6 bases to trimming and J lost 0 bases; unmatched junction nucleotides: 5. DNA of the CDR3: TGTGCCAGCAGCCCCGGACTAGCGGTAGCCAAAAACATTCAGTACTTC. The encoded protein is CASSPGLAVAKNIQYF.

The genes are TRBV14 and TRBJ2-2, with a possible D match to TRBD2 (5 bases). The germline V and J ends were trimmed by 1 base and 1 base, with 13 bases remaining between them. CDR3 size: 17 residues. Germline loops: CDR1 SGHDN, CDR2 FVKESK. The CDR3 DNA reads as TGTGCCAGCAGCCAAGTGCAAGCTAGCTGGAACACCGGGGAGCTGTTTTTT. Protein sequence: CASSQVQASWNTGELFF.